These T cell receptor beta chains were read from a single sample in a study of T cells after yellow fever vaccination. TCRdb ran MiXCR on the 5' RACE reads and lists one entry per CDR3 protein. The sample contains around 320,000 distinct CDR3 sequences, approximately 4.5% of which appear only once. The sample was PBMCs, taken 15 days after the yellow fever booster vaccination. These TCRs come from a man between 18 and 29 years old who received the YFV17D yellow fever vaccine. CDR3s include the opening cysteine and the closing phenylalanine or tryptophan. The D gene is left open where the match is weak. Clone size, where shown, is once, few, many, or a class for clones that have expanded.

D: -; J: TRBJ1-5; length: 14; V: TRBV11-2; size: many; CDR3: CASSLEAVPQPQHF; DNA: TGTGCCAGCAGCTTAGAGGCCGTCCCTCAGCCCCAGCATTTT
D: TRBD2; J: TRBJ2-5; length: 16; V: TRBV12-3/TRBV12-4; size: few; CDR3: CASSLRLAGNQETQYF; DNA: TGTGCCAGCAGTTTAAGACTAGCGGGGAACCAAGAGACCCAGTACTTC
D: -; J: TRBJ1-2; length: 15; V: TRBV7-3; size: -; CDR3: CASSLTGGQSYGYTF; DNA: TGTGCCAGCAGCTTAACGGGAGGACAGTCCTATGGCTACACCTTC
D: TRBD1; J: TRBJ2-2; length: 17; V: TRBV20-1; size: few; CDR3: CSARDRTGMGNTGELFF; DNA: TGCAGTGCTAGAGATAGGACAGGGATGGGCAACACCGGGGAGCTGTTTTTT
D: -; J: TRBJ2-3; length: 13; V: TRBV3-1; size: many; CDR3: CASGGLSTDTQYF; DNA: TGTGCCAGCGGGGGGCTAAGCACAGATACGCAGTATTTT
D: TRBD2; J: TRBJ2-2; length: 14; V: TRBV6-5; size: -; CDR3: CASSYGEGTGELFF; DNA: TGTGCCAGCAGTTACGGGGAGGGCACCGGGGAGCTGTTTTTT
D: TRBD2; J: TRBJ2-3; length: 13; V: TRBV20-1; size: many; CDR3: CSAGLAGADTQYF; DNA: TGCAGTGCTGGGCTAGCGGGGGCAGATACGCAGTATTTT
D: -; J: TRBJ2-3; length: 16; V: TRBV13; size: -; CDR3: CASSPTRGHRTDTQYF; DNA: TGTGCCAGCAGCCCAACTCGGGGCCACCGCACAGATACGCAGTATTTT
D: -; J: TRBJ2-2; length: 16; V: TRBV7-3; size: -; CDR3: CATAPLGPQSTGELFF; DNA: TGTGCCACTGCCCCATTGGGACCGCAGAGCACCGGGGAGCTGTTTTTT
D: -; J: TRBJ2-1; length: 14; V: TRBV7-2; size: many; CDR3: CASSRFDSSNEQFF; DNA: TGTGCCAGCAGTCGTTTCGACAGCTCCAATGAGCAGTTCTTC
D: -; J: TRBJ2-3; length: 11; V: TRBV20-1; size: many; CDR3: CSARVGDTQYF; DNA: TGCAGTGCTAGAGTGGGAGATACGCAGTATTTT
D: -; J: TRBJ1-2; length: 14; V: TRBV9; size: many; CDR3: CASSPPGVYGGYTF; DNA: TGTGCCAGCAGCCCGCCCGGGGTTTATGGTGGCTACACCTTC
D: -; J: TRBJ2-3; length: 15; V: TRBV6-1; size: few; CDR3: CASSEWGGRTDTQYF; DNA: TGTGCCAGCAGTGAATGGGGTGGCCGCACAGATACGCAGTATTTT
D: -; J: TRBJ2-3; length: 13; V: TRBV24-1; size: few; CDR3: CATSEKATDTQYF; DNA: TGTGCCACCAGTGAAAAGGCCACAGATACGCAGTATTTT
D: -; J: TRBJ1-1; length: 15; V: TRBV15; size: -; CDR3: CATSRGRTSNTEAFF; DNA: TGTGCCACCAGCAGAGGCAGAACATCGAACACTGAAGCTTTCTTT
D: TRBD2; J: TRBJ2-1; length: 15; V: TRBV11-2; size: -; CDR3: CASSGSGGPEYRQFF; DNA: TGTGCCAGCAGCGGTAGCGGGGGTCCCGAGTACCGGCAGTTCTTC
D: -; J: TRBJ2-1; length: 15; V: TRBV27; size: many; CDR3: CASSLLAPKWGEQFF; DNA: TGTGCCAGCAGTTTATTGGCGCCCAAATGGGGTGAGCAGTTCTTC
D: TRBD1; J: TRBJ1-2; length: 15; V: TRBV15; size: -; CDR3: CATSVFGQELDGYTF; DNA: TGTGCCACCAGCGTCTTCGGACAGGAGCTGGATGGCTACACCTTC
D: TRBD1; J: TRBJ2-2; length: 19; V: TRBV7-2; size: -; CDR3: CASSLAGKGFGQGAGELFF; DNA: TGTGCCAGCAGCTTAGCCGGCAAAGGGTTCGGACAGGGGGCCGGGGAGCTGTTTTTT
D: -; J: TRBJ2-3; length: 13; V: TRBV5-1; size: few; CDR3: CASGDRVTDTQYF; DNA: TGCGCCAGCGGAGACAGAGTCACAGATACGCAGTATTTT
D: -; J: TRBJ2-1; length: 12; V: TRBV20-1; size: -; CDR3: CSAGLAYNEQFF; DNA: TGCAGTGCGGGACTGGCCTACAATGAGCAGTTCTTC
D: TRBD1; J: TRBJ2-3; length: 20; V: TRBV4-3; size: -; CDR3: CASSQDNKGQGDNQSDTQYF; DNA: TGCGCCAGCAGCCAAGATAATAAGGGACAGGGGGATAATCAATCAGATACGCAGTATTTT
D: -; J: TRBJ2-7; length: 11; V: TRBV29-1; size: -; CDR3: CSVVRRYEQYF; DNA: TGCAGCGTTGTGAGGCGCTACGAGCAGTACTTC
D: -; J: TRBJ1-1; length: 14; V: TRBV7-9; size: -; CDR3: CASSPDILNTEAFF; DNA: TGTGCCAGCAGCCCTGACATCTTGAACACTGAAGCTTTCTTT
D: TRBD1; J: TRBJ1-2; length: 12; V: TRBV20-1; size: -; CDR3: CSAPDRDYGYTF; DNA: TGCAGTGCTCCTGACAGGGACTATGGCTACACCTTC
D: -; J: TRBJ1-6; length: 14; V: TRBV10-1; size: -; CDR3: CASSATAFGSPLHF; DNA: TGCGCCAGCAGTGCAACAGCCTTTGGTTCACCCCTCCACTTT
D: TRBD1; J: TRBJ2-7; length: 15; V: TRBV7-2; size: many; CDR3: CASSLASGGSYEQYF; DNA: TGTGCCAGCAGCTTAGCATCAGGGGGCTCCTACGAGCAGTACTTC
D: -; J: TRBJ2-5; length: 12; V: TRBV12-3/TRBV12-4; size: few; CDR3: CASRRTEETQYF; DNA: TGTGCCAGCAGACGGACAGAAGAGACCCAGTACTTC
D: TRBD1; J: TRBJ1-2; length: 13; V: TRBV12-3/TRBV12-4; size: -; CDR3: CASGTGLNYGYTF; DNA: TGTGCCAGCGGGACAGGCCTAAACTATGGCTACACCTTC
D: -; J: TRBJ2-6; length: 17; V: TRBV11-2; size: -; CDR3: CASSLAGRGSGANVLTF; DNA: TGTGCCAGCAGCTTGGCCGGGCGGGGCTCTGGGGCCAACGTCCTGACTTTC
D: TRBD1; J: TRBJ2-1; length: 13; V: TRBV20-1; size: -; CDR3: CSADRGAYNEQFF; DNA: TGCAGTGCGGACAGGGGGGCCTACAATGAGCAGTTCTTC
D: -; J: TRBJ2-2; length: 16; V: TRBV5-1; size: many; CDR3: CASSLPGPANTGELFF; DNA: TGCGCCAGCAGCTTGCCGGGACCAGCGAACACCGGGGAGCTGTTTTTT
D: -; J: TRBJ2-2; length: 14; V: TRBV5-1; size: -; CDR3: CASSHRDMTGELFF; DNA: TGCGCCAGCAGTCACCGGGACATGACCGGGGAGCTGTTTTTT
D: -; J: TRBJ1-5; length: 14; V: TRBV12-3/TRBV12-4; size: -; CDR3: CASSEVNSNQPQHF; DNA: TGTGCCAGCAGCGAGGTGAATAGCAATCAGCCCCAGCATTTT
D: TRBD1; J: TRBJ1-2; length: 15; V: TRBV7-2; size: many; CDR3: CASSAREGARDGYTF; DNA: TGTGCCAGCAGCGCCCGGGAGGGGGCGCGGGATGGCTACACCTTC
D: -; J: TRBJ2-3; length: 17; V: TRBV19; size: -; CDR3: CASSTRRQATLTDTQYF; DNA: TGTGCCAGTAGTACCCGCCGACAGGCCACCCTCACAGATACGCAGTATTTT